The 30 T cell receptor beta chains below were found in one sample sequenced in a study of T cell responses to AZD1222 COVID-19 vaccine. Produced via immunoSEQ multiplex PCR; TCRdb's table is partial and in-frame only. The sample includes fewer than 150,000 clones, 93% of them seen just once. Sample: peripheral blood, taken on day 0 of AZD1222 vaccination. These receptors all come from an adult in good health.

The chain links TRBV4-1 to TRBJ1-5; D call uncertain. The CDR3 has 15 residues. V shed 0 bases and J shed 2 bases, with 8 bases lying between them. Per germline, CDR1 MGHRA and CDR2 YSYEKL. The DNA of the CDR3 is TGCGCCAGCAGCCAAGACGGTAATGGCAATCAGCCCCAGCATTTT. This gives the protein CASSQDGNGNQPQHF.

The chain joins TRBV7-9 to TRBJ1-2; TRBD1 aligns across 10 bases. Germline V lookup: CDR1 SEHNR, CDR2 FQNEAQ (reference sequence). CDR3 length: 18 residues. J lost 1 base, V lost 5 bases, and 13 bases had no gene match. For the CDR3, the DNA is TGTGCCAGCAGCGAGACAGGGGGCGCAGGTATCGTTAACTATGGCTACACCTTC. This translates into CASSETGGAGIVNYGYTF.

The rearrangement links TRBV4-1 to TRBJ1-1; D remains ambiguous. Deletions cut 4 bases from V and 0 bases from J, with 12 bases between. CDR1 is MGHRA, CDR2 YSYEKL, per germline. CDR3 length: 15 amino acids. The CDR3 region has the DNA TGCGCCAGCAGCCCCCGTGGGGTGGTGAACACTGAAGCTTTCTTT. Amino acids: CASSPRGVVNTEAFF.

This chain links TRBV5-1 with TRBJ2-2, with D tentatively TRBD1 (5 bases). CDR1 is SGHRS and CDR2 is YFSETQ in the germline V gene. This CDR3 spans 16 amino acids. V gave up 0 bases and J gave up 5 bases, with 14 bases separating them. The CDR3 sequence: CASSLGSSKGTGELFF. CDR3 coding DNA: TGCGCCAGCAGCTTGGGCTCCTCTAAGGGGACCGGGGAGCTGTTTTTT.

This clone was seen a single time. The chain links TRBV28 to TRBJ1-5, with D uncertain. The ends were cut back, 2 bases at V and 0 bases at J, with 5 bases in the middle. CDR3 length: 14 amino acids. Per germline, CDR1 MDHEN and CDR2 SYDVKM. CDR3 residues: CASSLRLSNQPQHF. For the CDR3, the DNA is TGTGCCAGCAGTTTAAGGCTTAGCAATCAGCCCCAGCATTTT.

The chain joins TRBV4-1 to TRBJ1-1; the D is unclear. In germline, CDR1 is MGHRA, CDR2 YSYEKL. V lost 1 base, J lost 0 bases, and 9 bases lay in between. The CDR3 sequence is 15 residues long. The CDR3 region has the DNA TGCGCCAGCAGCCAAGCTTTCCCCATGAACACTGAAGCTTTCTTT. This encodes CASSQAFPMNTEAFF.

The chain uses TRBV7-6 and TRBJ1-3; possible D gene TRBD1, 5 bases. This CDR3 spans 16 amino acids. Germline values: CDR1 SGHVS, CDR2 FNYEAQ. V shed 1 base and J shed 3 bases, with 13 bases lying between them. The CDR3: CASSLEDSLLGNTIYF. The CDR3 coding sequence is TGTGCCAGCAGCTTAGAAGACAGCTTACTTGGAAACACCATATATTTT. Based on the CDR3 plus reference TRBV7-6 and TRBJ1-3, the full variable domain is GAGVSQSPRYKVTKRGQDVALRCDPISGHVSLYWYRQALGQGPEFLTYFNYEAQQDKSGLPNDRFSAERPEGSISTLTIQRTEQRDSAMYRCASSLEDSLLGNTIYFGEGSWLTVV.

This rearrangement joins TRBV29-1 to TRBJ1-1, with unresolved D. V lost 7 bases to trimming and J lost 4 bases, with 7 bases between them. CDR3 length equals 10 residues. CDR1 and CDR2 (germline): SQVTM, ANQGSEA. For the CDR3, the DNA is TGCAGCGGTGAGAGCACTGAAGCTTTCTTT. Translation: CSGESTEAFF. The whole variable domain, remainder taken from reference TRBV29-1 and TRBJ1-1, is SAVISQKPSRDICQRGTSLTIQCQVDSQVTMMFWYRQQPGQSLTLIATANQGSEATYESGFVIDKFPISRPNLTFSTLTVSNMSPEDSSIYLCSGESTEAFFGQGTRLTVV.

The rearrangement joins TRBV19 to TRBJ1-1; TRBD1 matches 9 bases. The CDR3 has 16 amino acids. Germline V lookup: CDR1 LNHDA, CDR2 SQIVND (reference sequence). V was pared by 5 bases and J by 6 bases, with 13 bases of the junction left unmatched. This CDR3 reads CASSDRDRVIGAEAFF. In DNA, the CDR3 is TGTGCCAGTAGTGACCGGGACAGGGTGATCGGAGCTGAAGCTTTCTTT.

The gene calls are TRBV9 and TRBJ1-5; D is ambiguous. Germline V gene sequence: CDR1 SGDLS, CDR2 YYNGEE. The ends were cut back, 4 bases at V and 4 bases at J, with 9 bases in the middle. The CDR3 extends over 13 amino acids. CDR3 residues: CASSPHGNQPQHF. The CDR3 DNA is TGTGCCAGCAGCCCCCACGGGAATCAGCCCCAGCATTTT. Drawing the rest from reference TRBV9 and TRBJ1-5, the complete variable domain is DSGVTQTPKHLITATGQRVTLRCSPRSGDLSVYWYQQSLDQGLQFLIQYYNGEERAKGNILERFSAQQFPDLHSELNLSSLELGDSALYFCASSPHGNQPQHFGDGTRLSIL.

This chain connects TRBV6-2 or TRBV6-3 to TRBJ1-2; TRBD1 matches at 9 bases. The CDR3 consists of 14 residues. Looked up from germline, CDR1 is MNHEY and CDR2 is SVGEGT. Trimming at V came to 2 bases and at J to 8 bases, leaving 6 bases not matched to a gene. CDR3 in DNA: TGTGCCAGCAGTTACCTCACAGGGGGCGCCGGCTACACCTTC. Translated, it gives CASSYLTGGAGYTF.

The chain is built from TRBV6-4 and TRBJ2-1; tentatively, D is TRBD2 (7 bases). This CDR3 spans 17 amino acids. V was trimmed by 1 base and J by 5 bases, leaving 18 bases between them. Germline loops: CDR1 MRHNA, CDR2 SNTAGT. In nucleotides, the CDR3 is TGTGCCAGCAGTGACTTAGGGGGGGGGACCGGCAACAATGAGCAGTTCTTC. Translating it yields CASSDLGGGTGNNEQFF.

CDR3 DNA sequence: TGTGCCAGCAGCTGGACAGGGAATTCACCCCTCCACTTT. This translates into CASSWTGNSPLHF. The chain uses TRBV5-6 and TRBJ1-6; 8 bases are shared with TRBD1. V was pared by 3 bases and J by 7 bases, with 0 bases of the junction left unmatched. This CDR3 is built from 13 residues. Germline CDR1 reads SGHDT; CDR2 reads YYEEEE. Supplemented by reference TRBV5-6 and TRBJ1-6, the full variable domain reads DAGVTQSPTHLIKTRGQQVTLRCSPKSGHDTVSWYQQALGQGPQFIFQYYEEEERQRGNFPDRFSGHQFPNYSSELNVNALLLGDSALYLCASSWTGNSPLHFGNGTRLTVT.

The chain employs TRBV5-1 and TRBJ1-2, with TRBD1 as a possible D gene (5 bases). Trimming stripped 0 bases from V and 4 bases from J, with 7 bases between. The CDR3 is 13 amino acids. Germline loops: CDR1 SGHRS, CDR2 YFSETQ. The CDR3 DNA reads TGCGCCAGCAGCTTGGGGGGCAGCTATGGCTACACCTTC. It encodes CASSLGGSYGYTF. Full variable domain (rest looked up from reference TRBV5-1 and TRBJ1-2): KAGVTQTPRYLIKTRGQQVTLSCSPISGHRSVSWYQQTPGQGLQFLFEYFSETQRNKGNFPGRFSGRQFSNSRSEMNVSTLELGDSALYLCASSLGGSYGYTFGSGTRLTVV.

Of note for this clone: At one boundary the junction diverges from the germline segment, which might be a read error. The chain links TRBV2 to TRBJ2-7; 7 nucleotides agree with TRBD1. The CDR3 is 15 residues long. Germline V gene lookup returns CDR1 SNHLY and CDR2 FYNNEI. The CDR3 nucleotides are TGTGCCAGCAGTGATAACAGGGGATTACTTATGATGGTTAGCTTC. Encoded protein: CASSDNRGLLMMVSF.

This chain connects TRBV15 to TRBJ2-1; a possible D gene is TRBD1 (5 bases). CDR3 size: 12 residues. The germline V gene has CDR1 LNHNV and CDR2 YYDKDF (reference sequence). Deletions cut 3 bases from V and 10 bases from J, with 10 bases between. As DNA, the CDR3 is TGTGCCACCAGCAGCGACTGGACAGAGCAGTTCTTC. It codes for CATSSDWTEQFF.

The rearrangement uses TRBV7-9 and TRBJ1-1; possible D gene TRBD1, 5 bases. Germline V gene sequence: CDR1 SEHNR, CDR2 FQNEAQ (reference sequence). Trimming removed 2 bases from V and 2 bases from J, with 9 bases in between. The CDR3 totals 14 residues. The CDR3 here is CASSLPRDNTEAFF. CDR3 bases: TGTGCCAGCAGCTTACCCCGGGACAACACTGAAGCTTTCTTT.

The count of this clone is one. The rearrangement joins TRBV18 to TRBJ2-3, with D perhaps being TRBD1 or TRBD2 (5 bases each). CDR1 is KGHSH, CDR2 LQKENI, per germline. The CDR3 extends over 15 amino acids. Trimming took 0 bases from V and 2 from J, leaving 9 bases between them. As DNA, the CDR3 is TGTGCCAGCTCACCACCCTGGGGGAACACAGATACGCAGTATTTT. Residues: CASSPPWGNTDTQYF.

V usage is TRBV14 and J usage is TRBJ1-1; no firm D call. The V gene lost 4 bases and the J gene lost 0 bases, with 15 bases spanning the gap. This CDR3 contains 16 residues. Germline V gives CDR1 SGHDN, CDR2 FVKESK. The CDR3 coding sequence is TGTGCCAGCAGCCCCTACCGAGGAGCGTTGAACACTGAAGCTTTCTTT. The encoded protein is CASSPYRGALNTEAFF.

The CDR3 DNA reads as TGTGCCAGCACTCGTACCATTAATGAAAAACTGTTTTTT. It specifies CASTRTINEKLFF. The chain recombines TRBV28 with TRBJ1-4; D is undetermined. The CDR3 loop spans 13 amino acids. The germline V gene has CDR1 MDHEN and CDR2 SYDVKM. V gave up 7 bases and J gave up 4 bases, with 10 bases separating them.

This rearrangement joins TRBV20-1 to TRBJ2-3; D ambiguous. Germline CDR1 DFQATT, CDR2 SNEGSKA (reference sequence). Deletions cut 1 base from V and 2 bases from J, with 1 base between. This CDR3 has 11 residues. The CDR3 region is CSARVTDTQYF. The CDR3 nucleotides are TGCAGTGCTAGAGTCACAGATACGCAGTATTTT.

The chain recombines TRBV9 with TRBJ1-2; no clear D. Trimming took 4 bases from V and 3 from J, leaving 7 bases between them. Germline values: CDR1 SGDLS, CDR2 YYNGEE. The CDR3 totals 12 residues. CDR3 sequence: CASSLSDYGYTF. DNA for the CDR3: TGTGCCAGCAGCTTATCGGACTATGGCTACACCTTC.

The chain couples TRBV5-1 to TRBJ2-7, with 8 bases matching TRBD1. This CDR3 is 15 amino acids long. Germline CDR1 and CDR2: SGHRS and YFSETQ. Trimming took 4 bases from V and 4 from J; bases not matched to a gene: 10. The CDR3 nucleotides are TGCGCCAGCAGCCCCGGGACAGGTCTGACGTACGAGCAGTACTTC. Amino acids: CASSPGTGLTYEQYF.

The rearrangement uses TRBV5-1 and TRBJ1-4; D gene uncertain. The germline gives CDR1 SGHRS, CDR2 YFSETQ. The CDR3 is 17 amino acids. The V and J ends lost 0 bases and 0 bases respectively, with 12 bases between them. The CDR3 reads CASSLGLRLSTNEKLFF. CDR3 DNA sequence: TGCGCCAGCAGCTTGGGTTTGAGGCTGTCAACTAATGAAAAACTGTTTTTT.

The chain couples TRBV27 to TRBJ2-3; TRBD2 is a possible D gene (7 bases). Trimming took 5 bases from V and 2 from J, leaving 20 bases between them. The length of the CDR3 is 17 residues. The germline V gene encodes CDR1 MNHEY and CDR2 SMNVEV (reference sequence). CDR3 amino acids: CASSPVRRGGLTDTQYF. CDR3 DNA sequence: TGTGCCAGCAGTCCCGTCCGTAGGGGGGGGCTCACAGATACGCAGTATTTT.

This chain joins TRBV15 and TRBJ1-4; no firm D call. Germline V lookup: CDR1 LNHNV, CDR2 YYDKDF (reference sequence). Trimming pared 1 base from V and 6 bases from J, leaving 12 bases between. The CDR3 consists of 15 residues. The CDR3 loop is CATSRVWSLDEKLFF. The CDR3 nucleotides are TGTGCCACCAGCAGAGTCTGGTCCTTGGATGAAAAACTGTTTTTT.

On this clone: Other DNA sequences in this sample translate to the same CDR3. The chain carries TRBV6-5 and TRBJ2-2, with D unresolved. Germline lookup yields CDR1 MNHEY and CDR2 SVGAGI. V lost 6 bases and J 7 bases, leaving 6 bases between the germline ends. The CDR3 spans 11 residues. CDR3 DNA: TGTGCCAGCAGGCGAGACGGGGAGCTGTTTTTT. It encodes CASRRDGELFF.

The chain couples TRBV3-1 (or the pseudogene TRBV3-2) to TRBJ1-3; perhaps TRBD1 as D (6 bases). The CDR3 is 15 amino acids. V lost 1 base to trimming and J lost 7 bases, with 14 bases between them. CDR1 and CDR2 (germline): LGHDT, YNNKEL (reference sequence). CDR3 DNA: TGTGCCAGCAGCCAAGTGTCGGGGGGCAGTAACACCATATATTTT. Translated, it gives CASSQVSGGSNTIYF.

The chain carries TRBV25-1 and TRBJ1-6; D gene unclear. CDR1 and CDR2 (germline): MGHDK, SYGVNS. Trimming pared 4 bases from V and 6 bases from J, leaving 10 bases between. The CDR3 sequence is 14 residues long. The CDR3 DNA follows: TGTGCCAGCAGTGCCTCAGACACTAATTCACCCCTCCACTTT. This sequence encodes CASSASDTNSPLHF.

The rearrangement joins TRBV2 to TRBJ2-7, with no clear D. The CDR3 covers 11 residues. V was cut by 7 bases and J by 1 base, with 5 bases left in between. CDR1 and CDR2 (germline): SNHLY, FYNNEI. CDR3 sequence (DNA): TGTGCCAGCATGGAATCCTACGAGCAGTACTTC. It encodes CASMESYEQYF.